This TCR beta chain emerged from a study of shared clonotypes between healthy human individuals. Looking at the study overall: There were three CD4 naive, three CD4 memory, two CD8 naive and one CD8 memory plates per donor.

On this clone: What it binds is not known.

Evenly divided among several immunoSEQ plates was the genomic DNA of each subset. Sequencing used immunoSEQ multiplex PCR; TCRdb keeps in-frame clones, though not all of them. This table has millions of clones, less than 95% appearing once. This CDR3 has 16 amino acids. Trimming left V 0 bases short and J 2 bases short, with 10 bases between. The germline gives CDR1 LGHNA, CDR2 YSLEER. Naive CD8 cells lacked CD45RO and underwent positive selection for CCR7, leaving out terminally differentiated effector memory CD45RA+ cells. Overall study results and limits: The generation probabilities recorded for non-shared clonotypes fell below those of clonotypes shared by all four donors. Relative to memory subsets, naive subsets generally showed larger estimated richness.

Sequenced material: naive CD8+ T cells sorted from blood. The origin of this receptor is a young man in good health. The chain is built from TRBV4-3 and TRBJ1-4, with D unclear. The DNA for the CDR3 is TGCGCCAGCAGCCAAGATTGGAGGGTCACTAATGAAAAACTGTTTTTT. It translates to CASSQDWRVTNEKLFF.